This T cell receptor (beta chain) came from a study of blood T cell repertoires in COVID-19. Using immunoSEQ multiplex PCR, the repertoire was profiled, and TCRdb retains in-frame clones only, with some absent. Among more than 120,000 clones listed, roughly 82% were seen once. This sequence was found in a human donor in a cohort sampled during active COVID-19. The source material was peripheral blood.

The CDR3 here is CASSVGSTGIGSTDTQYF. The CDR3 DNA follows: TGTGCCAGCAGCGTCGGCTCAACAGGGATTGGAAGCACAGATACGCAGTATTTT. This sequence joins TRBV5-4 and TRBJ2-3; perhaps TRBD1 as D (6 bases). V was clipped by 4 bases and J by 0 bases, with 21 bases between them. CDR1 is SGHNT and CDR2 is YYREEE in the germline V gene (reference sequence). The CDR3 length is 18 residues.